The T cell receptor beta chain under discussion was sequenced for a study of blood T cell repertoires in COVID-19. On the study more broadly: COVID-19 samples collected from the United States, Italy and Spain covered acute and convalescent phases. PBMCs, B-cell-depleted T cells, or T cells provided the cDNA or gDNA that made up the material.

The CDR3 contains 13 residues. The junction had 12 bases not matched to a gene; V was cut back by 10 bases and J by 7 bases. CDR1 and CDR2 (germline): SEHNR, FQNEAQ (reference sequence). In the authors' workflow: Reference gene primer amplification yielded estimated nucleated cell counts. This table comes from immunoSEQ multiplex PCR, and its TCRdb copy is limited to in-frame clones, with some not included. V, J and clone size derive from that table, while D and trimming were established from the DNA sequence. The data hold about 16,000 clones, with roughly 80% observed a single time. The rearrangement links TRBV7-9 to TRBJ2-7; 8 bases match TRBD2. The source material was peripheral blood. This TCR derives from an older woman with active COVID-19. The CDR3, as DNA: TGTGCCACCTCGTGGACTCCGGGGGGGGAGCAGTACTTC. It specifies CATSWTPGGEQYF. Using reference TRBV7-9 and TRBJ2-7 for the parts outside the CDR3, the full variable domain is DTGVSQNPRHKITKRGQNVTFRCDPISEHNRLYWYRQTLGQGPEFLTYFQNEAQLEKSRLLSDRFSAERPKGSFSTLEIQRTEQGDSAMYLCATSWTPGGEQYFGPGTRLTVT.